One sample yielded the 20 T cell receptor beta chains listed below, sequenced in a study of beta chain features in type 1 diabetes. Reverse transcription of all isolated RNA meant that expressed TCRB transcripts were sequenced. Some clones are missing from TCRdb's copy, which holds only in-frame ones; the method was immunoSEQ multiplex PCR. The sample contains hundreds of thousands of clones, over 8.5% of which appear only once. Sequenced sample: naive CD4+ T cells from blood. These receptors all come from a woman aged 18-30 years in good health.

The sample holds a few counts of this clone. Written as DNA, the CDR3 is TGTGCCAGCAGCTTCGGACTAGCGGGAGGGATGAGCTCCTACAATGAGCAGTTCTTC. Protein sequence: CASSFGLAGGMSSYNEQFF. This chain uses TRBV7-9 with TRBJ2-1; 15 bases are shared with TRBD2. Germline V lookup: CDR1 SEHNR, CDR2 FQNEAQ (reference sequence). The CDR3 totals 19 residues. The trim removed 3 bases at V and 0 bases at J, leaving 6 bases unmatched.

This clone was found a few times. The chain employs TRBV5-6 and TRBJ2-4, with D possibly matching TRBD2 (6 bases). This CDR3 has 14 residues. V shed 0 bases and J shed 9 bases, with 13 bases lying between them. Germline values: CDR1 SGHDT, CDR2 YYEEEE. CDR3 coding DNA: TGTGCCAGCAGCTTGGCGGGTACGGAGGGCATTCAGTACTTC. Translation: CASSLAGTEGIQYF.

This clone was observed a few times. This rearrangement joins TRBV2 to TRBJ1-5; 11 nucleotides align to TRBD1. The V gene's germline CDR1 is SNHLY and CDR2 FYNNEI. There are 17 residues in the CDR3. The ends lost 7 bases at V and 2 bases at J; junction bases unmatched: 10. The CDR3 region has the DNA TGTGCCAGCAACCCGGGACAGGGGGATCTTGGCAATCAGCCCCAGCATTTT. Amino acids: CASNPGQGDLGNQPQHF.

This chain uses TRBV25-1 with TRBJ2-7; D gene uncertain. The CDR3 covers 14 residues. The V end was cut by 1 base, the J end by 2 bases, with 9 bases between. Germline CDR1 is MGHDK and CDR2 is SYGVNS. The CDR3: CASSESPQAYEQYF. CDR3 sequence (DNA): TGTGCCAGCAGTGAATCCCCGCAGGCCTACGAGCAGTACTTC.

This clone was counted only a few times. The V and J genes are TRBV7-2 and TRBJ2-1; 11 bases fit TRBD2. The CDR3 has 18 residues. V was pared by 1 base and J by 0 bases, with 5 bases of the junction left unmatched. Germline V lookup: CDR1 SGHTA, CDR2 FQGNSA. For the CDR3, the DNA is TGTGCCAGCAGCTTAGTGCCTAGCGGGAGGAACTCCTACAATGAGCAGTTCTTC. Translating it yields CASSLVPSGRNSYNEQFF.

The V gene is TRBV5-1, the J gene TRBJ2-3; maybe TRBD2 (5 bases). The CDR3 is made up of 14 amino acids. Trimming cost V 4 bases and J 2 bases, with 11 bases left between them. Germline V gene lookup returns CDR1 SGHRS and CDR2 YFSETQ. The CDR3 sequence: CASSGLTNTDTQYF. CDR3 DNA sequence: TGCGCCAGCAGCGGCCTGACTAACACAGATACGCAGTATTTT.

This clone was seen repeatedly, ten times or more. The rearrangement uses TRBV30 and TRBJ2-6; D may be TRBD1 (6 bases). This CDR3 is built from 17 residues. V lost 3 bases to trimming and J lost 0 bases, with 15 bases between them. Germline V gene lookup returns CDR1 GTSNPN and CDR2 SVGIG (reference sequence). CDR3 coding DNA: TGTGCCTGGAGCCCTCCGGGACATCGCTCTGGGGCCAACGTCCTGACTTTC. Protein product: CAWSPPGHRSGANVLTF.

The rearrangement uses TRBV29-1 and TRBJ1-2; possible D gene TRBD1, 6 bases. V was clipped by 7 bases and J by 1 base, with 10 bases between them. This CDR3 region has 12 residues. CDR1 and CDR2 (germline): SQVTM, ANQGSEA. DNA for the CDR3: TGCAGCGGCGGGGGCAATAACTATGGCTACACCTTC. Encoded protein: CSGGGNNYGYTF.

The genes are TRBV7-2 and TRBJ1-1; TRBD1 agrees at 8 bases. The CDR3 extends over 15 amino acids. Germline-derived CDR1 and CDR2 are SGHTA and FQGNSA. The junction had 5 bases not matched to a gene; V was cut back by 1 base and J by 4 bases. The CDR3 is CASSLVGQVGTEAFF. CDR3 nucleotides: TGTGCCAGCAGCTTAGTGGGACAGGTGGGCACTGAAGCTTTCTTT.

The CDR3 here is CASSELSRTTYNEQFF. The CDR3 region has the DNA TGTGCCAGCAGTGAATTATCTAGAACTACCTACAATGAGCAGTTCTTC. This rearrangement joins TRBV2 to TRBJ2-1; the D is unclear. Germline CDR1 and CDR2: SNHLY and FYNNEI. V was pared by 2 bases and J by 2 bases, with 13 bases between. CDR3 size: 16 residues.

This clone was seen once. CDR3 DNA sequence: TGTGCCAGCAGCTCGACTAGCGGAGATTACAATGAGCAGTTCTTC. As protein: CASSSTSGDYNEQFF. The rearrangement uses TRBV11-2 and TRBJ2-1, with 9 bases identical to TRBD2. J was trimmed by 4 bases and V by 4 bases; bases with no gene match: 5. Looked up from germline, CDR1 is SGHAT and CDR2 is FQNNGV. This CDR3 has 15 residues.

This clone showed up just a few times. V and J are TRBV7-2 and TRBJ1-1, with 11 positions matching TRBD1. Germline-derived CDR1 and CDR2 are SGHTA and FQGNSA. This CDR3 has 14 amino acids. V trimming: 7 bases; J trimming: 5 bases; junction bases outside the gene matches: 6. The CDR3 region has the DNA TGTGCCAGCACCGCCGGACAGGGGGCGACTGAAGCTTTCTTT. Protein product: CASTAGQGATEAFF.

This clone was observed a handful of times. The V call is TRBV6-1, the J call TRBJ2-1; D is unresolved. The CDR3 is 13 amino acids. Germline V gives CDR1 MNHNS, CDR2 SASEGT. Trimming pared 2 bases from V and 3 bases from J, leaving 5 bases between. In DNA, the CDR3 is TGTGCCAGCAGTGAAAACTACTACAATGAGCAGTTCTTC. Translating it yields CASSENYYNEQFF.

Ten or more counts support this clone. The chain links TRBV2 to TRBJ2-4; a weak D match, TRBD1 (5 bases). Germline CDR1 SNHLY, CDR2 FYNNEI. V was cut by 4 bases and J by 1 base, with 8 bases left in between. CDR3 length: 14 amino acids. The CDR3 here is CASSGRGAKNIQYF. CDR3 coding DNA: TGTGCCAGCAGTGGTAGGGGCGCCAAAAACATTCAGTACTTC.

This clone turned up a few times. The V gene is TRBV7-8, the J gene TRBJ1-3; D gene uncertain. Deletions cut 6 bases from V and 2 bases from J, with 14 bases between. Germline V CDR1 and CDR2: SGHVS, FQNEAQ. The CDR3 loop spans 15 amino acids. The CDR3, as DNA: TGTGCCAGCAGTCCCGGCCGGGGTACTGGAAACACCATATATTTT. This translates into CASSPGRGTGNTIYF.

This chain joins TRBV7-9 and TRBJ1-2, with D hard to call. Germline CDR1 and CDR2: SEHNR and FQNEAQ (reference sequence). Trimming took 0 bases from V and 6 from J, leaving 5 bases between them. This CDR3 comprises 12 residues. The CDR3 spells CASSLAQDGYTF. The CDR3 DNA sequence: TGTGCCAGCAGCTTAGCTCAGGATGGCTACACCTTC.

As concerns this clone: The same CDR3 arises from other DNA sequences in this sample as well. The gene calls are TRBV6-1 and TRBJ2-1; 8 bases fit TRBD1. With V trimmed by 4 bases and J by 7 bases, 3 bases remained unmatched. CDR3 size: 13 residues. The germline V gene has CDR1 MNHNS and CDR2 SASEGT. This CDR3 reads CASSVDRGNEQFF. The CDR3 DNA is TGTGCCAGCAGTGTCGACAGGGGTAATGAGCAGTTCTTC.

This clone came up a few times. The J gene is TRBJ1-5, the V gene TRBV2; the D is unclear. This CDR3 spans 14 amino acids. V lost 6 bases and J lost 7, with 16 bases in between. Germline V gene lookup returns CDR1 SNHLY and CDR2 FYNNEI. The CDR3 is CASRNGIPGQPQHF. The DNA of the CDR3 is TGTGCCAGCAGGAACGGGATTCCCGGGCAGCCCCAGCATTTT.

The genes are TRBV5-1 and TRBJ2-5; the match to TRBD2 covers 8 bases. CDR3 length: 15 residues. V shed 0 bases and J 4 bases; nucleotides not matched to a gene: 5. CDR1 is SGHRS, CDR2 YFSETQ, per germline. CDR3 nucleotides: TGCGCCAGCAGCTTGGCCCCGGGAGGGGGAGAGACCCAGTACTTC. This codes for CASSLAPGGGETQYF.

V and J are TRBV5-1 and TRBJ1-2; a possible D gene is TRBD1 (5 bases). Trimming removed 4 bases from V and 0 bases from J, with 13 bases in between. The CDR3 spans 15 residues. Germline CDR1 and CDR2: SGHRS and YFSETQ. In DNA, the CDR3 is TGCGCCAGCAGCGTCCACGGGACTTCTAACTATGGCTACACCTTC. It encodes CASSVHGTSNYGYTF.